Shown below are 29 T cell receptor beta chains from a single sample sequenced in a study of response to subunit inactivated influenza vaccine. Each CDR3 protein is one row after TCRdb ran MiXCR on the RT-PCR reads. The profile shows approximately 500,000 distinct CDR3 sequences, approximately 14% of them singletons. The starting material was PBMCs from blood, obtained roughly 12 days after vaccination. Receptors originate from a man in his forties or fifties who received an inactivated influenza vaccine.

The V and J genes are TRBV11-2 and TRBJ2-5; D is perhaps TRBD2 (6 bases). Germline V gene sequence: CDR1 SGHAT, CDR2 FQNNGV. Trimming left V 1 base short and J 5 bases short, with 17 bases between. This CDR3 comprises 16 residues. CDR3 DNA: TGTGCCAGCAGCTTAGGAACCCACCCGGGGAGGGAGACCCAGTACTTC. This translates into CASSLGTHPGRETQYF.

The gene calls are TRBV7-2 and TRBJ2-7; TRBD1 might be the D (5 bases). This CDR3 spans 14 amino acids. CDR1 and CDR2 (germline): SGHTA, FQGNSA. With 1 base removed from V and 6 bases from J, the gap between germline ends came to 13 bases. CDR3: CASSLVQGSSEQYF. The CDR3 coding sequence is TGTGCCAGCAGCTTAGTCCAGGGTTCGTCCGAGCAGTACTTC.

The V and J genes are TRBV20-1 and TRBJ2-7; TRBD2 matches 15 bases. V was clipped by 3 bases and J by 3 bases; unmatched bases: 6. The CDR3 is made up of 16 amino acids. Per germline, CDR1 DFQATT and CDR2 SNEGSKA (reference sequence). The CDR3 nucleotides are TGCAGTGCTAGCGGGACTAGCGGGAGGAACAGCTACGAGCAGTACTTC. It encodes CSASGTSGRNSYEQYF.

The chain employs TRBV28 and TRBJ2-7; 9 bases are shared with TRBD1. The germline CDR1 and CDR2 sequences are MDHEN and SYDVKM. This CDR3 spans 16 amino acids. The V and J ends lost 2 bases and 6 bases, in that order; junction bases with no gene match: 11. The CDR3 spells CASSLPYGQGFVEQYF. The DNA of the CDR3 is TGTGCCAGCAGTTTACCATACGGACAGGGGTTCGTCGAGCAGTACTTC. Using reference TRBV28 and TRBJ2-7 for the parts outside the CDR3, the full variable domain is DVKVTQSSRYLVKRTGEKVFLECVQDMDHENMFWYRQDPGLGLRLIYFSYDVKMKEKGDIPEGYSVSREKKERFSLILESASTNQTSMYLCASSLPYGQGFVEQYFGPGTRLTVT.

The chain couples TRBV7-2 to TRBJ1-1; D is unclear. Germline assignment: CDR1 SGHTA and CDR2 FQGNSA. V was pared by 6 bases and J by 4 bases, with 15 bases between. The CDR3 is 14 amino acids. In DNA, the CDR3 is TGTGCCAGCAGTAGTGGCGGTTATTCCACTGAAGCTTTCTTT. Its translation: CASSSGGYSTEAFF.

J is TRBJ1-5 and V is TRBV12-3 or TRBV12-4; D is unclear. Deletions cut 6 bases from V and 5 bases from J, with 11 bases between. There are 13 residues in the CDR3. CDR3 coding DNA: TGTGCCAGCAGCCTGATCACCGATCAGCCCCAGCATTTT. This encodes CASSLITDQPQHF.

This chain links TRBV20-1 with TRBJ2-2; possible D gene TRBD2, 5 bases. The CDR3 extends over 13 amino acids. The germline V and J ends were trimmed by 3 bases and 4 bases, with 9 bases remaining between them. Per the germline V gene, CDR1 is DFQATT and CDR2 is SNEGSKA (reference sequence). CDR3 nucleotides: TGCAGTGCTAGTTGGGAGAGCACCGGGGAGCTGTTTTTT. Residues: CSASWESTGELFF.

The chain is built from TRBV18 and TRBJ1-5; no firm D call. The CDR3 loop spans 13 amino acids. The V end lost 2 bases, the J end lost 7 bases, and 9 bases lay between the germline ends. Germline V gene lookup returns CDR1 KGHSH and CDR2 LQKENI. The CDR3 coding sequence is TGTGCCAGCTCACCAGATCTCCGCCAGCCCCAGCATTTT. This encodes CASSPDLRQPQHF.

The V and J genes are TRBV20-1 and TRBJ2-5; D possibly corresponds to TRBD1 (6 bases). Looked up from germline, CDR1 is DFQATT and CDR2 is SNEGSKA (reference sequence). The CDR3 contains 14 residues. V was trimmed by 2 bases and J by 4 bases, leaving 14 bases between them. The CDR3 bases are TGCAGTGCTAGAACCCCCTTCAGGGGAGAGACCCAGTACTTC. It specifies CSARTPFRGETQYF.

The chain is built from TRBV5-1 and TRBJ2-2; D not certain. This CDR3 has 14 amino acids. V was pared by 1 base and J by 1 base, with 5 bases between. Germline lookup yields CDR1 SGHRS and CDR2 YFSETQ. In DNA, the CDR3 is TGCGCCAGCAGCTTGCTCCAGAACACCGGGGAGCTGTTTTTT. As protein: CASSLLQNTGELFF.

This clonotype showed up just a few times. This sequence joins TRBV30 and TRBJ1-2; no clear D gene. V was clipped by 3 bases and J by 7 bases, with 9 bases between them. Germline-derived CDR1 and CDR2 are GTSNPN and SVGIG (reference sequence). The CDR3 has 11 residues. This CDR3 reads CAWRRHAGYTF. The CDR3 DNA follows: TGTGCCTGGAGGAGGCACGCTGGCTACACCTTC. The full variable domain, with the rest looked up from reference TRBV30 and TRBJ1-2, is SQTIHQWPATLVQPVGSPLSLECTVEGTSNPNLYWYRQAAGRGLQLLFYSVGIGQISSEVPQNLSASRPQDRQFILSSKKLLLSDSGFYLCAWRRHAGYTFGSGTRLTVV.

This clonotype was recorded many times. The chain recombines TRBV4-2 with TRBJ2-3; possible D gene TRBD1, 6 bases. The CDR3 covers 13 residues. Germline-derived CDR1 and CDR2 are LGHNA and YNFKEQ. V lost 2 bases and J lost 5, with 8 bases in between. The CDR3 sequence is CASSQSGEDTQYF. The CDR3 region has the DNA TGTGCCAGCAGCCAATCAGGGGAAGATACGCAGTATTTT.

This clonotype was picked up a small number of times. J is TRBJ1-1 and V is TRBV20-1, with D unresolved. The CDR3 loop spans 13 amino acids. V was clipped by 0 bases and J by 1 base, with 6 bases between them. Germline lookup yields CDR1 DFQATT and CDR2 SNEGSKA (reference sequence). The CDR3 loop reads CSARDEGNTEAFF. CDR3 nucleotide sequence: TGCAGTGCTAGAGATGAGGGGAACACTGAAGCTTTCTTT.

In this sample, this clonotype turned up once. The rearrangement links TRBV6-5 to TRBJ2-7, with 7 bases that match TRBD2. The V and J ends lost 2 bases and 3 bases, in that order; junction bases with no gene match: 4. The CDR3 is 14 amino acids. Germline V gene lookup returns CDR1 MNHEY and CDR2 SVGAGI. The CDR3 DNA reads TGTGCCAGCAGTTACACTAGCGAGGACTACGAGCAGTACTTC. This translates into CASSYTSEDYEQYF.

This clonotype was recorded a few times. The chain couples TRBV6-1 to TRBJ2-7; TRBD1 matches 8 bases. Germline V lookup: CDR1 MNHNS, CDR2 SASEGT. J gave up 4 bases and V 7 bases, and 9 bases lay outside the gene matches. The CDR3 sequence is 14 residues long. CDR3 coding DNA: TGTGCCAGCACCTCCGGACAGGGCAGGTACGAGCAGTACTTC. It is translated as CASTSGQGRYEQYF.

This clonotype was counted a few times. The chain recombines TRBV6-2 or TRBV6-3 with TRBJ1-1; the D gene is possibly TRBD1 (6 bases). Germline V CDR1 and CDR2: MNHEY, SVGEGT. The V and J ends lost 4 bases and 1 base respectively, with 19 bases between them. The CDR3 runs to 17 residues. This CDR3 is CASSLRSLAGANTEAFF. DNA of the CDR3: TGTGCCAGCAGTTTGAGGTCCTTGGCGGGGGCGAACACTGAAGCTTTCTTT.

To note about this clonotype: A read error is possible here, since a much larger clone lies one base away. This chain uses TRBV20-1 with TRBJ1-3; D not resolved. CDR1 is DFQATT, CDR2 SNEGSKA, per germline (reference sequence). The CDR3 has 13 residues. CDR3 bases: TGCTGTGCTAGAGATATTTATGGAAACACCATATATTTT. Encoded protein: CCARDIYGNTIYF.

The V gene is TRBV25-1, the J gene TRBJ2-1; D perhaps matches TRBD2 (6 bases). Trimming took 6 bases from V and 0 from J, leaving 15 bases between them. The CDR3 is 16 amino acids. Germline assignment: CDR1 MGHDK and CDR2 SYGVNS. In DNA, the CDR3 is TGTGCCAGCAGCAAGGGAGCGGGCACCTCCTACAATGAGCAGTTCTTC. This translates into CASSKGAGTSYNEQFF.

This clonotype is a singleton in its sample. With a much larger clone just one base away, this may be a read error. The chain joins TRBV20-1 to TRBJ2-3; the match to TRBD2 covers 14 bases. The CDR3 runs 15 residues. Germline lookup yields CDR1 DFQATT and CDR2 SNEGSKA (reference sequence). CDR3 amino acids: CSARGLAGGIDSQYF. The CDR3, as DNA: TGCAGTGCTAGAGGACTAGCGGGGGGGATAGATTCGCAGTATTTT.

This clonotype was seen more than once but under ten times. V usage is TRBV7-2 and J usage is TRBJ2-5; 8 bases are a match to TRBD2. There are 16 residues in the CDR3. CDR1 is SGHTA and CDR2 is FQGNSA in the germline V gene. V lost 2 bases and J lost 5; bases outside the gene matches: 10. In nucleotides, the CDR3 is TGTGCCAGCAGCTTACCGTCAGCGGGAGCAAGTGAGACCCAGTACTTC. Translation: CASSLPSAGASETQYF.

The gene calls are TRBV10-2 and TRBJ1-4, with TRBD1 identical over 12 bases. The germline CDR1 and CDR2 sequences are WSHSY and SAAADI. V shed 5 bases, J shed 2 bases, and the junction held 6 bases outside the gene matches. This CDR3 has 17 amino acids. This CDR3 is CASSTGTGGTTNEKLFF. CDR3 in DNA: TGCGCCAGCAGTACCGGGACAGGGGGCACGACTAATGAAAAACTGTTTTTT.

The genes are TRBV5-5 and TRBJ2-5, with D uncertain. CDR3 length: 13 amino acids. Trimming shortened V by 4 bases and J by 5 bases, and 12 bases separated the two germline ends. Germline CDR1 SGHKS, CDR2 YYEKEE (reference sequence). The CDR3: CASSQPTMETQYF. DNA for the CDR3: TGTGCCAGCAGCCAGCCGACGATGGAGACCCAGTACTTC.

This clonotype was found a few times. The V gene is TRBV4-1, the J gene TRBJ2-7, with a tentative D call TRBD1 (5 bases). V was cut by 3 bases and J by 7 bases, with 19 bases left in between. The CDR3 runs to 15 residues. Germline CDR1 and CDR2: MGHRA and YSYEKL. The CDR3 sequence is CASSHQTDTSGEQYF. For the CDR3, the DNA is TGCGCCAGCAGCCACCAGACGGACACAAGTGGGGAGCAGTACTTC.

This clonotype was detected a few times. The chain carries TRBV7-2 and TRBJ1-6, with D uncertain. The CDR3 is 12 residues long. Deletions cut 10 bases from V and 9 bases from J, with 13 bases between. Germline CDR1 and CDR2: SGHTA and FQGNSA. CDR3 DNA: TGTGCCACCACGAGAGAGAGTTCACCCCTCCACTTT. This codes for CATTRESSPLHF.

The chain uses TRBV5-1 and TRBJ2-6, with 10 nucleotides matching TRBD2. Trimming at V came to 2 bases and at J to 2 bases, leaving 4 bases not matched to a gene. This CDR3 contains 17 residues. Germline V CDR1 and CDR2: SGHRS, YFSETQ. The CDR3 nucleotides read TGCGCCAGCAGCTTACAACTAGCGGGAACTGGGGCCAACGTCCTGACTTTC. It yields the protein CASSLQLAGTGANVLTF.

This clonotype was detected only a few times. The chain uses TRBV12-3 or TRBV12-4 and TRBJ1-4, with 11 bases lining up with TRBD1. V shed 8 bases and J 8 bases; nucleotides not matched to a gene: 4. This CDR3 has 13 residues. CDR3 nucleotides: TGTGCCAGCCACGGGACAGGGGGAGAAAAACTGTTTTTT. Translated: CASHGTGGEKLFF.

This clonotype has only a few counts. The chain carries TRBV20-1 and TRBJ2-1; D is tentatively TRBD1 or TRBD2 (5 bases each). This CDR3 is 14 amino acids long. Germline V lookup: CDR1 DFQATT, CDR2 SNEGSKA (reference sequence). V shed 5 bases and J shed 6 bases, with 17 bases lying between them. CDR3 sequence: CSAETIRGLNEQFF. As DNA, the CDR3 is TGCAGTGCTGAGACTATCCGGGGCCTCAATGAGCAGTTCTTC.

This clonotype was counted a few times. The rearrangement links TRBV27 to TRBJ2-5, with no clear D. Per the germline V gene, CDR1 is MNHEY and CDR2 is SMNVEV (reference sequence). Trimming removed 2 bases from V and 4 bases from J, with 8 bases in between. The CDR3 loop spans 13 amino acids. In DNA form, the CDR3 reads TGTGCCAGCAGTTTAAGGTGGAGAGAGACCCAGTACTTC. Amino acids: CASSLRWRETQYF.

This clonotype occurred a few times. The chain uses TRBV15 and TRBJ2-1; D tentatively reads TRBD1 or TRBD2 (5 bases each). The CDR3 covers 14 residues. Trimming cost V 0 bases and J 10 bases, with 13 bases left between them. CDR1 LNHNV and CDR2 YYDKDF come from the germline V gene (reference sequence). The CDR3 loop is CATSRDTGTYEQFF. The CDR3 nucleotides are TGTGCCACCAGCAGAGATACGGGGACGTACGAGCAGTTCTTC.